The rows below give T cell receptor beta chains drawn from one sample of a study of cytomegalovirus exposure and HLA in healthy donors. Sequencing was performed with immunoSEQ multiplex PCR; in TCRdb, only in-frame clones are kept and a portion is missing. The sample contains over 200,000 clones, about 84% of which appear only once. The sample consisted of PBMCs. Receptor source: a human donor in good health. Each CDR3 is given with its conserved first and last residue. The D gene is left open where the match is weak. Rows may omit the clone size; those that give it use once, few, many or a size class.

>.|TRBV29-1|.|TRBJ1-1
TGCAGCGTCCTAGACAGGAGCTACACTGAAGCTTTCTTT
CSVLDRSYTEAFF
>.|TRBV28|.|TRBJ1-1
TGTGCCAGCAGCCAACCTACAACAGACACTGAAGCTTTCTTT
CASSQPTTDTEAFF
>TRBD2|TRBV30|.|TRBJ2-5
TGTGCCTGGACCGCGGGACTAGCGGAAGAGACCCAGTACTTC
CAWTAGLAEETQYF
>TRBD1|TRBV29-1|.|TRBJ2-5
TGCAGCGTCAGAAGACAGGGACCAAAAGAGACCCAGTACTTC
CSVRRQGPKETQYF
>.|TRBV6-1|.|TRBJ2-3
TGTGCCAGCAGTGAATCAGGGAAAGGGGGTACGCAGTATTTT
CASSESGKGGTQYF
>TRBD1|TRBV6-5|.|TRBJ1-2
TGTGCCAGCAGCTTTGGACAGGGGGGCTATGGCTACACCTTC
CASSFGQGGYGYTF
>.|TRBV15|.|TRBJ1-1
TGTGCCACCAGCAGAGATCCTAAGGGGTTCAACACTGAAGCTTTCTTT
CATSRDPKGFNTEAFF
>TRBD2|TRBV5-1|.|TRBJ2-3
TGCGCCAGCAGCTTGGGGGCTAGCGGAAGCACAGATACGCAGTATTTT
CASSLGASGSTDTQYF
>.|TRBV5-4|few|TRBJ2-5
TGTGCCAGCAGCTTGGTGCTGGGAGGGGGAGAGACCCAGTACTTC
CASSLVLGGGETQYF
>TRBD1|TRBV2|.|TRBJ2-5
TGTGCCAGCACCATAACAGGGGTCGGGCAGACCCAGTACTTC
CASTITGVGQTQYF
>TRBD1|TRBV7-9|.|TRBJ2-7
TGTGCCAGCAGCTTCGGGACAGGAAATTCCTACGAGCAGTACTTC
CASSFGTGNSYEQYF
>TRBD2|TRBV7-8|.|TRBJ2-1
TGTGCCAGCAGCAAATCCGGGACTAGTCCGGTTAATGAGCAGTTCTTC
CASSKSGTSPVNEQFF
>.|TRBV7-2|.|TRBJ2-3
TGTGCCGGCATGACAGGAAGAAGCACAGATACGCAGTATTTT
CAGMTGRSTDTQYF
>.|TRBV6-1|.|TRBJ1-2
TGTGCCAGCAGTGAACGGAAGGGTGGGGCCTTTAACTATGGCTACACCTTC
CASSERKGGAFNYGYTF
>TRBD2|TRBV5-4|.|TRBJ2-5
TGTGCCAGCAGCTTAAGGGGCGGGGGGGGCGAGACCCAGTACTTC
CASSLRGGGGETQYF
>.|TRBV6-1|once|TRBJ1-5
TGTGCCAGCAGTGGTGCAGGGGGCAATCAGCCCCAGCATTTT
CASSGAGGNQPQHF
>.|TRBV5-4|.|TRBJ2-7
TGTGCCAGCAGCTTGGGAGGGCGGGAGCAGTACTTC
CASSLGGREQYF
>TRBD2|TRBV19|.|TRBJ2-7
TGTGCCAGTAGTATAAGGCGGGAGGTCTCTTCCGAGCAGTACTTC
CASSIRREVSSEQYF